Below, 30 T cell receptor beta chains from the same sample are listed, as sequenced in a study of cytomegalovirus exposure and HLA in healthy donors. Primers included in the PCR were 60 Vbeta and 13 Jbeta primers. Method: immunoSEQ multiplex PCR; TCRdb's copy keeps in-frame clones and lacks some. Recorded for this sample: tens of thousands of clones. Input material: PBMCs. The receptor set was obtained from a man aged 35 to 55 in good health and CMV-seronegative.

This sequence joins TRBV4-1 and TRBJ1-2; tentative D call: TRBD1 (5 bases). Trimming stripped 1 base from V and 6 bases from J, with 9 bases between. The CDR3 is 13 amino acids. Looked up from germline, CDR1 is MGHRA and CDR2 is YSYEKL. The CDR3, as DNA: TGCGCCAGCAGCCAAGGGACAAAGGATGGCTACACCTTC. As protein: CASSQGTKDGYTF.

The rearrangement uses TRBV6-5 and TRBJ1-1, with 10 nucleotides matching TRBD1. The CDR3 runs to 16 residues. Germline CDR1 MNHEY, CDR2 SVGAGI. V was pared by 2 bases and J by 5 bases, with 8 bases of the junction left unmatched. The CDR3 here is CASSYGEGTGVTEAFF. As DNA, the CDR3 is TGTGCCAGCAGTTACGGGGAAGGGACAGGGGTTACTGAAGCTTTCTTT.

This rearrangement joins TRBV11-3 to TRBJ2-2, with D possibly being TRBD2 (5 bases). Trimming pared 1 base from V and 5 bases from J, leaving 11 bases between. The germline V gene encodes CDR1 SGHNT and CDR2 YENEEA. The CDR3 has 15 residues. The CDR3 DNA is TGTGCCAGCAGCTTAGTCGGGGTCGCAACCGGGGAGCTGTTTTTT. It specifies CASSLVGVATGELFF.

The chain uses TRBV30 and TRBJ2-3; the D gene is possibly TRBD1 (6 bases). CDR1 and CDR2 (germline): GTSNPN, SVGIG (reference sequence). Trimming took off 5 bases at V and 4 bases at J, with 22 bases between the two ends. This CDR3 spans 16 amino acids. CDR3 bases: TGTGCCTGGGGGGACGGACAGCAACTTATCGCAGATACGCAGTATTTT. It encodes CAWGDGQQLIADTQYF.

DNA for the CDR3: TGTGCCAGCAGCGGCCCTAGGGAGACCCAGTACTTC. Its translation: CASSGPRETQYF. The chain combines TRBV5-6 with TRBJ2-5; D gene ambiguous. In germline, CDR1 is SGHDT, CDR2 YYEEEE. The CDR3 is made up of 12 amino acids. V lost 4 bases and J lost 5, with 9 bases in between.

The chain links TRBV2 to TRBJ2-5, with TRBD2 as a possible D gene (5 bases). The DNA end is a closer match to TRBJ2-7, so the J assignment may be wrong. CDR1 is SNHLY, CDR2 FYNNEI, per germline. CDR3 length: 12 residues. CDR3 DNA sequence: TGTGCCAGCAGCTCACCGGGAAACGAGCAGTACTTC. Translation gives CASSSPGNEQYF.

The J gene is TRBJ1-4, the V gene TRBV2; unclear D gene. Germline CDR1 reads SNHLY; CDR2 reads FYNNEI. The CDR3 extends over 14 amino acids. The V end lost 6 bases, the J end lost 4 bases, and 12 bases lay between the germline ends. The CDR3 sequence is CASSLRGGNEKLFF. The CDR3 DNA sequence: TGTGCCAGCAGCCTCCGGGGAGGTAATGAAAAACTGTTTTTT.

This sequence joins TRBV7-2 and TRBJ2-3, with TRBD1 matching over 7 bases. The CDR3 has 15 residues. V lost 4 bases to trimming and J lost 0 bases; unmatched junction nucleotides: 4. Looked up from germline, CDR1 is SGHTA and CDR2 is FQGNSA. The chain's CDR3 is CASSSRTGSTDTQYF. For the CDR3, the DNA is TGTGCCAGCAGCTCGAGGACAGGTAGCACAGATACGCAGTATTTT.

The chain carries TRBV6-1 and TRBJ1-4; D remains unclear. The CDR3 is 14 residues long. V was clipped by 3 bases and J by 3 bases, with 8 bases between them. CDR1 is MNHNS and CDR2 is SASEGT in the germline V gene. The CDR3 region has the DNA TGTGCCAGCAGTGATGCGATAGCTAATGAAAAACTGTTTTTT. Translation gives CASSDAIANEKLFF.

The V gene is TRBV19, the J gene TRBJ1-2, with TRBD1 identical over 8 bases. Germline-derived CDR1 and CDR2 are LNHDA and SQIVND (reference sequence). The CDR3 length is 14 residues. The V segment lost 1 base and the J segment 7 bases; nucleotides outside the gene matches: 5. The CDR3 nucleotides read TGTGCCAGTAGTATAGGACAGGGGACCGGTGGCTACACCTTC. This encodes CASSIGQGTGGYTF. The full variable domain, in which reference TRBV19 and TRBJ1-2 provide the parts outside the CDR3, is DGGITQSPKYLFRKEGQNVTLSCEQNLNHDAMYWYRQDPGQGLRLIYYSQIVNDFQKGDIAEGYSVSREKKESFPLTVTSAQKNPTAFYLCASSIGQGTGGYTFGSGTRLTVV.

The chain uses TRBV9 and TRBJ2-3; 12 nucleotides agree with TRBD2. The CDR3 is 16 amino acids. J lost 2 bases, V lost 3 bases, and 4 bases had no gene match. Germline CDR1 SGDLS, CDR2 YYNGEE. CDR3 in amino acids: CASSAPSGGATDTQYF. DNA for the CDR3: TGTGCCAGCAGCGCGCCTAGCGGGGGGGCCACAGATACGCAGTATTTT.

The CDR3 loop reads CASSPQTFSGNTIYF. The CDR3 bases are TGTGCCAGCAGCCCGCAGACTTTCTCTGGAAACACCATATATTTT. The rearrangement uses TRBV14 and TRBJ1-3; D uncertain. Trimming removed 4 bases from V and 0 bases from J, with 10 bases in between. This CDR3 spans 15 amino acids. Germline V lookup: CDR1 SGHDN, CDR2 FVKESK.

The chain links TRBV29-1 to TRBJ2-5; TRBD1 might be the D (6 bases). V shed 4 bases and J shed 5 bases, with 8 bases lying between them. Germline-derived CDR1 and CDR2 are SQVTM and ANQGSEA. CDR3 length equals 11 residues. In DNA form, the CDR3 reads TGCAGCGTTGGGACAGCGGAGACCCAGTACTTC. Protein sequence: CSVGTAETQYF.

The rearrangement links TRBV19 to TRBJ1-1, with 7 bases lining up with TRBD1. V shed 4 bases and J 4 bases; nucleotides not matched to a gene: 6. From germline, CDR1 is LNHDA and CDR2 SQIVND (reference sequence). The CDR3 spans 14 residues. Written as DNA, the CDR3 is TGTGCCAGTAGTACCGGGACAGACGGCACTGAAGCTTTCTTT. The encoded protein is CASSTGTDGTEAFF.

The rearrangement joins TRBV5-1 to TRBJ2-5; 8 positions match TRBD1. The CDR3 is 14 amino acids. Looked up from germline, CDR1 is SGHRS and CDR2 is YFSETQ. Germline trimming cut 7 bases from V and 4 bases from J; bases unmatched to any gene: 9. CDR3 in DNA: TGCGCCAGCTCTTCAGGGGGCAAAGGAGAGACCCAGTACTTC. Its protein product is CASSSGGKGETQYF.

The CDR3: CASSLPGTVNTEAFF. CDR3 DNA sequence: TGTGCCAGCAGCTTGCCTGGGACAGTGAACACTGAAGCTTTCTTT. This sequence joins TRBV5-8 and TRBJ1-1; 7 nucleotides match TRBD1. There are 15 residues in the CDR3. Germline CDR1 is SGHTS and CDR2 is YDEGEE. The junction had 3 bases not matched to a gene; V was cut back by 1 base and J by 0 bases.

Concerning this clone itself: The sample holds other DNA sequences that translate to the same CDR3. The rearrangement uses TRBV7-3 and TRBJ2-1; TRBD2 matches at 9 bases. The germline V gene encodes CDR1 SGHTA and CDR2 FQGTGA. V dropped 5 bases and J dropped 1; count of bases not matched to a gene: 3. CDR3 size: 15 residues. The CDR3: CASSLSGGSYNEQFF. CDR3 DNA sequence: TGTGCCAGCAGCCTTAGCGGGGGTTCCTACAATGAGCAGTTCTTC. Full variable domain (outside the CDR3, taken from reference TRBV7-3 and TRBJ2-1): GAGVSQTPSNKVTEKGKYVELRCDPISGHTALYWYRQSLGQGPEFLIYFQGTGAADDSGLPNDRFFAVRPEGSVSTLKIQRTERGDSAVYLCASSLSGGSYNEQFFGPGTRLTVL.

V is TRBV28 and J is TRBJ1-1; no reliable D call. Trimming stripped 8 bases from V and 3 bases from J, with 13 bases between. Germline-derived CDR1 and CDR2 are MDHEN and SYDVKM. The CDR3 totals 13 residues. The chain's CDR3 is CASPNSRYTEAFF. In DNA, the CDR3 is TGTGCCAGCCCAAACAGTCGCTACACTGAAGCTTTCTTT.

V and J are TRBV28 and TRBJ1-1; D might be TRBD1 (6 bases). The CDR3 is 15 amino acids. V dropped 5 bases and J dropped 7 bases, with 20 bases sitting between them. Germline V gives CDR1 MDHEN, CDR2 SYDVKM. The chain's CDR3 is CASSPSTGRRGEAFF. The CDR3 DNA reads TGTGCCAGCAGTCCGTCGACAGGACGCCGGGGTGAAGCTTTCTTT.

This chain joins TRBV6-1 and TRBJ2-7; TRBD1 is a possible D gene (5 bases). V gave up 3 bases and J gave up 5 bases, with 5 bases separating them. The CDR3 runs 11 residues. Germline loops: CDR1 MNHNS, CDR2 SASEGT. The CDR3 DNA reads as TGTGCCAGCAGTGACAGGGACGAGCAGTACTTC. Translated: CASSDRDEQYF.

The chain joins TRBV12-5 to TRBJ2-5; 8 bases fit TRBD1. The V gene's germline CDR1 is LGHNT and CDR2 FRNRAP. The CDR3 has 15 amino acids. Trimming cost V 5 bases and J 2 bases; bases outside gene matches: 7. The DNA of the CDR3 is TGTGCTAGTGGTGGCTACAGGGGGAGACAAGAGACCCAGTACTTC. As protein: CASGGYRGRQETQYF.

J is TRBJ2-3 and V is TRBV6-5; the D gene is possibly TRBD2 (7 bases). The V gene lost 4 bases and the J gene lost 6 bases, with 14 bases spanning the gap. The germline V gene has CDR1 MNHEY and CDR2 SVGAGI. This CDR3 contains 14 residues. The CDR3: CASSSRGGRDTQYF. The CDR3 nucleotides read TGTGCCAGCAGTTCCCGCGGGGGCAGGGATACGCAGTATTTT.

The CDR3 region is CASSLAGGGTGRYEQYF. The CDR3 DNA sequence: TGTGCCAGCAGCTTAGCCGGTGGAGGGACAGGGAGATACGAGCAGTACTTC. V is TRBV7-9 and J is TRBJ2-7; TRBD1 matches 9 bases. Losses at the gene ends were 0 bases for V and 4 bases for J; bases not matched to a gene: 10. Germline V gives CDR1 SEHNR, CDR2 FQNEAQ (reference sequence). There are 17 residues in the CDR3.

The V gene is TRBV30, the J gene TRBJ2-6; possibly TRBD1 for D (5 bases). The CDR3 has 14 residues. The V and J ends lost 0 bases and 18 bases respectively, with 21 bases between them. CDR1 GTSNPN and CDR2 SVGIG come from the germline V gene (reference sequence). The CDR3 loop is CAWSVPGSLPVRTF. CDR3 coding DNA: TGTGCCTGGAGTGTACCAGGGTCCCTTCCCGTGCGGACTTTC.

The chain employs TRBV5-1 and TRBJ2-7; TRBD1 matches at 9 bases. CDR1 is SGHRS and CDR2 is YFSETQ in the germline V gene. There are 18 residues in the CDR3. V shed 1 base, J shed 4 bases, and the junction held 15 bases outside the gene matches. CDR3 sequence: CASSLLPHLQGATYEQYF. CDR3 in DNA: TGCGCCAGCAGCTTGCTGCCCCACCTACAGGGGGCGACGTACGAGCAGTACTTC.

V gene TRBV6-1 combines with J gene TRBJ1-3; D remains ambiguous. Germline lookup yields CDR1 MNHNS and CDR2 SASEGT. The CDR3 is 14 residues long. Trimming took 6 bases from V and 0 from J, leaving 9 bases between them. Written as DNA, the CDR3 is TGTGCCAGCAGCCCAGACTTCTCTGGAAACACCATATATTTT. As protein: CASSPDFSGNTIYF.

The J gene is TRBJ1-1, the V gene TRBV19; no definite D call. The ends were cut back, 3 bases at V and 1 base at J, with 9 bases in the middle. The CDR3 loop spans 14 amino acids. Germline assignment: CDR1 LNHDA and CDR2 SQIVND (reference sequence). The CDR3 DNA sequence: TGTGCCAGTAGTATTGGGCATAGGAACACTGAAGCTTTCTTT. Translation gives CASSIGHRNTEAFF. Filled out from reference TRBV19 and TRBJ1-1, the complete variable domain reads DGGITQSPKYLFRKEGQNVTLSCEQNLNHDAMYWYRQDPGQGLRLIYYSQIVNDFQKGDIAEGYSVSREKKESFPLTVTSAQKNPTAFYLCASSIGHRNTEAFFGQGTRLTVV.

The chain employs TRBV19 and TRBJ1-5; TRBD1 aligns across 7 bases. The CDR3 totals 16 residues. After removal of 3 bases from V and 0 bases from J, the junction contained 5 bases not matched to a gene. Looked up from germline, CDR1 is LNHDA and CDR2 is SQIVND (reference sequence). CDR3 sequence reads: CASSIEGANSNQPQHF. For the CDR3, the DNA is TGTGCCAGTAGTATCGAGGGGGCAAATAGCAATCAGCCCCAGCATTTT.

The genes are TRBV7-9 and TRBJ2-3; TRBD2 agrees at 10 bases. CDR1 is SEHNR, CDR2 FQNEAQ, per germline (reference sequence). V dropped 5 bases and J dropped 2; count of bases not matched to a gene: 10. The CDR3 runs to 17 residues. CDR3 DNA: TGTGCCAGCAGCGCCCATAGCGGGGGGCTCTACACAGATACGCAGTATTTT. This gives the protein CASSAHSGGLYTDTQYF.

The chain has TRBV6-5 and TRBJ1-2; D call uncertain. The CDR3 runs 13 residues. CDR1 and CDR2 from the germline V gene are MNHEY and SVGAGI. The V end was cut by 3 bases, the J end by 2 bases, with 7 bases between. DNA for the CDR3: TGTGCCAGCAGTTATGGAGGGAACTATGGCTACACCTTC. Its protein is CASSYGGNYGYTF.